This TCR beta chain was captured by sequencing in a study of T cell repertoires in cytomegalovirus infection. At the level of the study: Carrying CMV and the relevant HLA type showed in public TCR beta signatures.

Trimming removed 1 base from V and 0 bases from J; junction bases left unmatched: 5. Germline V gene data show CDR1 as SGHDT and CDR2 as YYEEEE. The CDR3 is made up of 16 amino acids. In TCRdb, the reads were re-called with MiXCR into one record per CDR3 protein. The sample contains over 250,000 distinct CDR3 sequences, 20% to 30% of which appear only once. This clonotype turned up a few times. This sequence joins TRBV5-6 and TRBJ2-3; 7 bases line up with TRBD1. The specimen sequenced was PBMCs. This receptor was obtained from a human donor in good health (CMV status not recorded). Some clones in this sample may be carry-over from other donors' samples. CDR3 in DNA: TGTGCCAGCAGCTTGTATAGGGGGCCCAGCACAGATACGCAGTATTTT. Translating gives CASSLYRGPSTDTQYF.